A selection of T cell receptor beta chains follows, all from one sample in a study of CD8 T cells in Susac syndrome. MiXCR, run by TCRdb on the immunoSEQ multiplex PCR reads, gives a single entry per CDR3 protein. This sample has 150,000 to 200,000 distinct CDR3 sequences, with approximately 95% found just once. Sequenced: CD4+ T cells from PBMCs. Every receptor here comes from a human donor with multiple sclerosis. Both conserved end residues are part of each CDR3. D genes are given only for firm matches. The size of a clone is reported for some rows only, either as once, few or many, or as a class for expanded clones.

d_gene: TRBD1; j_gene: TRBJ1-4; abundance: -; v_gene: TRBV20-1; CDR3nt: TGCAGTGCTAGGGCAGGGGGGAAGGAAAAACTGTTTTTT; CDR3aa: CSARAGGKEKLFF
d_gene: -; j_gene: TRBJ1-1; abundance: -; v_gene: TRBV4-3; CDR3nt: TGCGCCAGCAGCCAAGAACCAGGGGAGGCGAACACTGAAGCTTTCTTT; CDR3aa: CASSQEPGEANTEAFF
d_gene: TRBD2; j_gene: TRBJ2-3; abundance: -; v_gene: TRBV11-1; CDR3nt: TGTGCCAGCAGCGACCGGTGGGGACTAGCGGGAGGGAGCCCAATGTTGGGCAAGGATACGCAGTATTTT; CDR3aa: CASSDRWGLAGGSPMLGKDTQYF
d_gene: -; j_gene: TRBJ2-7; abundance: -; v_gene: TRBV3-1; CDR3nt: TGTGCCAGCAGCCAAGATCTTGGGGGCGAACGAACCTACGAGCAGTACTTC; CDR3aa: CASSQDLGGERTYEQYF
d_gene: TRBD1; j_gene: TRBJ2-7; abundance: -; v_gene: TRBV20-1; CDR3nt: TGCAGTGCTCTAAAAACAGGGGGCTTGGGGGAGCAGTACTTC; CDR3aa: CSALKTGGLGEQYF
d_gene: -; j_gene: TRBJ2-2; abundance: few; v_gene: TRBV28; CDR3nt: TGTGCCAGCCGTTACACCGGGGAGCTGTTTTTT; CDR3aa: CASRYTGELFF
d_gene: -; j_gene: TRBJ2-3; abundance: once; v_gene: TRBV7-9; CDR3nt: TGTGCCAGCAGTCCTCACCGGGATACGCAGTATTTT; CDR3aa: CASSPHRDTQYF
d_gene: -; j_gene: TRBJ2-5; abundance: -; v_gene: TRBV19; CDR3nt: TGTGCCAGTAGTATAGTCTGGGGCGGACCGGAGACCCAGTACTTC; CDR3aa: CASSIVWGGPETQYF
d_gene: -; j_gene: TRBJ2-1; abundance: -; v_gene: TRBV7-2; CDR3nt: TGTGCCAGCAGCTTTTTTTGGAAGCAGTTCTTC; CDR3aa: CASSFFWKQFF
d_gene: TRBD2; j_gene: TRBJ2-1; abundance: -; v_gene: TRBV7-2; CDR3nt: TGTGCCAGCAGCTTAGTTCTAGCGGGGTACAATGAGCAGTTCTTC; CDR3aa: CASSLVLAGYNEQFF
d_gene: -; j_gene: TRBJ1-5; abundance: -; v_gene: TRBV5-1; CDR3nt: TGCGCCAGCAGCTTGGAATATGGCGGTGGTCAGCCCCAGCATTTT; CDR3aa: CASSLEYGGGQPQHF
d_gene: -; j_gene: TRBJ2-7; abundance: -; v_gene: TRBV6-5; CDR3nt: TGTGCCAGCAGTTACTCCAAGGGGGGAATCTCCTACGAGCAGTACTTC; CDR3aa: CASSYSKGGISYEQYF
d_gene: TRBD2; j_gene: TRBJ2-5; abundance: -; v_gene: TRBV10-3; CDR3nt: TGTGCCATCAGTGAACGGGAGGGCCCGGAGACCCAGTACTTC; CDR3aa: CAISEREGPETQYF
d_gene: -; j_gene: TRBJ2-7; abundance: -; v_gene: TRBV4-2; CDR3nt: TGTGCCAGCAGCCAAACAAAGCAGTACTTC; CDR3aa: CASSQTKQYF
d_gene: -; j_gene: TRBJ2-2; abundance: -; v_gene: TRBV3-1; CDR3nt: TGTGCCAGCAGCCCAATGCACGGTTCCGGGGAGCTGTTTTTT; CDR3aa: CASSPMHGSGELFF
d_gene: -; j_gene: TRBJ1-1; abundance: -; v_gene: TRBV7-9; CDR3nt: TGTGCCAGCAGCTTTCCCTTGAGCACTGAAGCTTTCTTT; CDR3aa: CASSFPLSTEAFF
d_gene: -; j_gene: TRBJ2-7; abundance: -; v_gene: TRBV7-9; CDR3nt: TGTGCCAGCAGCCTGGGGGAAGGCGCATCCTACGAGCAGTACTTC; CDR3aa: CASSLGEGASYEQYF
d_gene: -; j_gene: TRBJ1-3; abundance: -; v_gene: TRBV27; CDR3nt: TGTGCCAGCTCCCTTCAAGCAGGGTCTGGAAACACCATATATTTT; CDR3aa: CASSLQAGSGNTIYF
d_gene: -; j_gene: TRBJ2-1; abundance: -; v_gene: TRBV27; CDR3nt: TGTGCCAGCAGACCTCCGGAGTCGGGGAAACGGAATGAGCAGTTCTTC; CDR3aa: CASRPPESGKRNEQFF
d_gene: -; j_gene: TRBJ2-7; abundance: -; v_gene: TRBV6-6; CDR3nt: TGTGCCAGCAGAAGAATAGCGGAAGCCTACGAGCAGTACTTC; CDR3aa: CASRRIAEAYEQYF
d_gene: -; j_gene: TRBJ2-2; abundance: -; v_gene: TRBV9; CDR3nt: TGTGCCAGCAGCCCAGTGAGCGGAGCCCTGAACACCGGGGAGCTGTTTTTT; CDR3aa: CASSPVSGALNTGELFF
d_gene: -; j_gene: TRBJ1-2; abundance: -; v_gene: TRBV6-5; CDR3nt: TGTGCCAGCAGTTACCGGACGGAAAACTATGGCTACACCTTC; CDR3aa: CASSYRTENYGYTF
d_gene: -; j_gene: TRBJ1-4; abundance: -; v_gene: TRBV4-2; CDR3nt: TGTGCCAGCAGCCAAGGGGAACAGCGAGAAAAACTGTTTTTT; CDR3aa: CASSQGEQREKLFF
d_gene: -; j_gene: TRBJ1-1; abundance: -; v_gene: TRBV12-3/TRBV12-4; CDR3nt: TGTGCCAGCAGCCCAACGGGGAGTCGGGCTTTCTTT; CDR3aa: CASSPTGSRAFF
d_gene: TRBD1; j_gene: TRBJ2-7; abundance: -; v_gene: TRBV10-3; CDR3nt: TGTGCCATCAGCAACCCGACGACAGGGGTGCGGTCCTGGAGCTACGAGCAGTACTTC; CDR3aa: CAISNPTTGVRSWSYEQYF
d_gene: -; j_gene: TRBJ2-6; abundance: -; v_gene: TRBV24-1; CDR3nt: TGTGCCACCGCCCCCGGGGACGTTTGGTTCTCTGGGGCCAACGTCCTGACTTTC; CDR3aa: CATAPGDVWFSGANVLTF
d_gene: TRBD2; j_gene: TRBJ2-5; abundance: -; v_gene: TRBV11-2; CDR3nt: TGTGCCAGCAGCTCCTGGGCGGGAGGTCGAGAGACCCAGTACTTC; CDR3aa: CASSSWAGGRETQYF
d_gene: -; j_gene: TRBJ2-5; abundance: -; v_gene: TRBV5-1; CDR3nt: TGCGCCAGCAGCTTGTGGGACAACCAAGAGACCCAGTACTTC; CDR3aa: CASSLWDNQETQYF
d_gene: -; j_gene: TRBJ1-4; abundance: -; v_gene: TRBV7-2; CDR3nt: TGTGCCAGCAGCTCCGGGGGTGGGAAGGAAAAACTGTTTTTT; CDR3aa: CASSSGGGKEKLFF
d_gene: TRBD2; j_gene: TRBJ2-1; abundance: -; v_gene: TRBV20-1; CDR3nt: TGCAGTGCTAGTGGGACTAGCGGGAGCTCCTACAATGAGCAGTTCTTC; CDR3aa: CSASGTSGSSYNEQFF
d_gene: -; j_gene: TRBJ2-2; abundance: -; v_gene: TRBV2; CDR3nt: TGTGCCAGCAGGACAGCGCGGAGCACCGGGGAGCTGTTTTTT; CDR3aa: CASRTARSTGELFF
d_gene: TRBD2; j_gene: TRBJ2-2; abundance: -; v_gene: TRBV28; CDR3nt: TGTGCCAGCAGTTTGCCTCCGTTAGCAGCGGGAGGGCCGTGGACCGGGGAGCTGTTTTTT; CDR3aa: CASSLPPLAAGGPWTGELFF
d_gene: TRBD2; j_gene: TRBJ2-1; abundance: -; v_gene: TRBV10-3; CDR3nt: TGTGCCATCAGTGAGAGCGGGAGAGACAATGAGCAGTTCTTC; CDR3aa: CAISESGRDNEQFF
d_gene: TRBD2; j_gene: TRBJ2-3; abundance: -; v_gene: TRBV27; CDR3nt: TGTGCCAGCAGTGGGAGGGCCATTTTAGGCACAGATACGCAGTATTTT; CDR3aa: CASSGRAILGTDTQYF
d_gene: -; j_gene: TRBJ2-7; abundance: -; v_gene: TRBV15; CDR3nt: TGTGCCACCAGTCGGGACAAGTCCTACGAGCAGTACTTC; CDR3aa: CATSRDKSYEQYF